This TCR beta chain was identified during a study of T cell repertoires in cytomegalovirus infection (dated by TCRdb to about 2019). Turning to the overall study: The HLA type of each donor mattered for the analysis, because public TCR beta signatures pointed to carriage of CMV infection along with the matching HLA type.

Instrument used: Illumina HiSeq 1500. TCRdb reprocessed the public reads (quality trimming at Q25 with fastp, clone calling with MiXCR) and kept in-frame beta chains. For every CDR3 protein sequence, its rows merge into one entry that carries the most common genes and DNA. The sample table lists some 280,000 distinct CDR3 sequences, around 13% of them with a count of one. Clones ranked in the top ten supply around 8.7% of the sample. Here is what the overall study found, with its caveats: The ex vivo response was dominated by HLA-C-restricted CMV-specific TCR beta clonotypes, which also provided the single most frequent clonotype in two of eight donors. Cumulative frequency of public TCR beta family members discriminated carriers of CMV infection plus the relevant HLA type in this cohort and an independent 352-donor cohort.

With respect to this clonotype: What this receptor recognizes is not known. No clone much larger than this one lies a single base away; base qualities are absent.

The specimen was PBMCs. The origin of this receptor is a human donor in good health (CMV status not recorded). Some clones in this sample may be carry-over from other donors' samples.

CDR3 loop: CASSFSGQGNTGELFF. The sequenced DNA is TGTGCCAGCAGTTTTTCGGGACAGGGAAACACCGGGGAGCTGTTTTTT. This sequence uses TRBV28 and TRBJ2-2, with 9 central nucleotides matching TRBD1. Taken from the germline V gene, the CDR1 and CDR2 loops are MDHEN and SYDVKM. At the junction V is shortened by 3 bases and J by 2 bases; bases outside the gene matches: 4. Taken from cysteine to phenylalanine, the CDR3 has 16 residues. Only CDR3 DNA is held: 48 bases, read in frame from base 1.